The 19 T cell receptor beta chains below come from one sample, sequenced in a study of OX40 agonist ivuxolimab in advanced cancers. Repertoires were generated with immunoSEQ multiplex PCR, while TCRdb's copy carries only in-frame clones and drops some. The sample has 70,000 to 95,000 clones; 90% to 95% are singletons. Specimen: CD4+ or CD8+ T cells sorted from blood, collected in a trial of the OX40 agonist ivuxolimab. The receptors shown here come from an adult with an advanced solid tumor such as melanoma, head and neck, liver or kidney cancer.

The V call is TRBV2, the J call TRBJ2-5, with 8 bases fitting TRBD1. This CDR3 has 13 residues. Germline assignment: CDR1 SNHLY and CDR2 FYNNEI. J lost 5 bases, V lost 6 bases, and 5 bases had no gene match. The CDR3 coding sequence is TGTGCCAGCAGCGCGGACAGGGTGGAGACCCAGTACTTC. It yields the protein CASSADRVETQYF.

In nucleotides, the CDR3 is TGTGCCTGGAGTATGGGGCTCGAGCAGTACTTC. Protein sequence: CAWSMGLEQYF. The chain carries TRBV30 and TRBJ2-7; a possible D gene is TRBD1 (5 bases). The CDR3 is 11 residues long. The germline V gene has CDR1 GTSNPN and CDR2 SVGIG (reference sequence). Trimming stripped 2 bases from V and 6 bases from J, with 8 bases between.

The genes are TRBV5-1 and TRBJ2-5; either TRBD1 or TRBD2 may fit D (6 bases each). The CDR3 covers 14 residues. Germline V gene data show CDR1 as SGHRS and CDR2 as YFSETQ. V lost 1 base to trimming and J lost 3 bases, with 10 bases between them. CDR3 protein: CASSLRGAEETQYF. CDR3 bases: TGCGCCAGCAGCTTGAGGGGGGCTGAAGAGACCCAGTACTTC.

The chain combines TRBV7-6 with TRBJ1-6; 9 bases agree with TRBD1. Germline assignment: CDR1 SGHVS and CDR2 FNYEAQ. V was pared by 1 base and J by 9 bases, with 4 bases of the junction left unmatched. The CDR3 runs 15 residues. CDR3 coding DNA: TGTGCCAGCAGCTTAGGGGGACAGGGTGGTTCACCCCTCCACTTT. This sequence encodes CASSLGGQGGSPLHF.

The CDR3 sequence: CASHAENTGELFF. DNA for the CDR3: TGTGCCAGCCATGCGGAGAACACCGGGGAGCTGTTTTTT. The chain combines TRBV2 with TRBJ2-2; no clear D gene. The germline gives CDR1 SNHLY, CDR2 FYNNEI. The CDR3 covers 13 residues. The V and J ends lost 8 bases and 1 base respectively, with 8 bases between them.

V gene TRBV6-6 combines with J gene TRBJ1-1, with 7 bases identical to TRBD1. The J segment lost 7 bases and the V segment lost 2 bases, leaving 4 bases of the junction unmatched. The CDR3 runs to 13 residues. Germline V lookup: CDR1 MNHNY, CDR2 SVGAGI (reference sequence). CDR3 region: CASSYRTGDEAFF. The DNA of the CDR3 is TGTGCCAGCAGTTACAGGACAGGAGATGAAGCTTTCTTT.

This chain links TRBV18 with TRBJ2-3; 9 bases match TRBD1. V was clipped by 4 bases and J by 2 bases; unmatched bases: 4. This CDR3 contains 15 residues. Germline CDR1 is KGHSH and CDR2 is LQKENI. The CDR3, as DNA: TGTGCCAGCTCACGAAGACAGGGGGACACAGATACGCAGTATTTT. This encodes CASSRRQGDTDTQYF.

This chain joins TRBV6-1 and TRBJ2-7; a weak D match, TRBD1 (6 bases). This CDR3 is built from 13 residues. Germline loops: CDR1 MNHNS, CDR2 SASEGT. V dropped 5 bases and J dropped 2 bases, with 10 bases sitting between them. The CDR3 loop is CASSPDRPYEQYF. In DNA, the CDR3 is TGTGCCAGCAGTCCGGACAGACCCTACGAGCAGTACTTC.

The chain uses TRBV19 and TRBJ2-7; the D is unclear. Germline V gene lookup returns CDR1 LNHDA and CDR2 SQIVND (reference sequence). This CDR3 has 16 residues. The V gene lost 4 bases and the J gene lost 0 bases, with 16 bases spanning the gap. CDR3 nucleotide sequence: TGTGCCAGTAGTAAACTATCGGGCCACAGCTCCTACGAGCAGTACTTC. The encoded protein is CASSKLSGHSSYEQYF.

This chain connects TRBV6-5 to TRBJ1-2; TRBD1 matches 9 bases. CDR1 MNHEY and CDR2 SVGAGI come from the germline V gene. V lost 5 bases and J lost 4; bases outside the gene matches: 8. This CDR3 has 15 amino acids. The CDR3 region has the DNA TGTGCCAGCAGTGCAGTACAGGGGGCAAGCTATGGCTACACCTTC. Translation: CASSAVQGASYGYTF.

The gene calls are TRBV10-3 and TRBJ2-7, with TRBD1 as a possible D gene (6 bases). CDR1 is ENHRY and CDR2 is SYGVKD in the germline V gene. Between the trimmed V and J ends, which lost 0 bases and 2 bases, there was a span of 11 bases. The CDR3 totals 15 residues. The CDR3 DNA sequence: TGTGCCATCAGTGAGTCTTTCGGACAGACCTACGAGCAGTACTTC. Translated: CAISESFGQTYEQYF.

This chain joins TRBV10-2 and TRBJ1-1; TRBD1 aligns across 9 bases. The V segment lost 6 bases and the J segment 4 bases; nucleotides outside the gene matches: 3. Germline CDR1 reads WSHSY; CDR2 reads SAAADI. The length of the CDR3 is 13 residues. The chain's CDR3 is CASRTDRGTEAFF. The CDR3 DNA follows: TGCGCCAGCAGAACGGACAGGGGCACTGAAGCTTTCTTT.

The V and J genes are TRBV27 and TRBJ2-2, with D possibly matching TRBD2 (6 bases). The CDR3 is made up of 12 amino acids. CDR1 is MNHEY, CDR2 SMNVEV, per germline (reference sequence). The CDR3 loop is CDGEAADGELFF. The CDR3 DNA sequence: TGTGACGGGGAGGCGGCGGACGGGGAGCTGTTTTTT.

The rearrangement links TRBV6-1 to TRBJ2-7; TRBD1 matches at 10 bases. CDR1 is MNHNS and CDR2 is SASEGT in the germline V gene. V dropped 8 bases and J dropped 2; count of bases not matched to a gene: 6. CDR3 size: 14 residues. The CDR3, as DNA: TGTGCCAGCCGCCCGGGACAGGGGACCTACGAGCAGTACTTC. Amino acids: CASRPGQGTYEQYF.

The chain combines TRBV5-1 with TRBJ2-2, with no clear D. This CDR3 spans 16 amino acids. Germline V gene data show CDR1 as SGHRS and CDR2 as YFSETQ. Between the trimmed V and J ends, which lost 3 bases and 0 bases, there was a span of 12 bases. Here the CDR3 reads CASSWVVTPNTGELFF. CDR3 DNA: TGCGCCAGCAGCTGGGTCGTGACCCCGAACACCGGGGAGCTGTTTTTT.

This clone was recorded once. This chain joins TRBV21-1 and TRBJ1-5. TRBV21-1 corresponds to a pseudogene. This CDR3 has 20 amino acids. CDR3 DNA: TGTGCCAGCAGCAAAGTATGGCCGGGGCCTAAGAGGGCGAGCAATCAGCCCCAGCATTTT. This translates into CASSKVWPGPKRASNQPQHF.

The chain uses TRBV2 and TRBJ2-7; perhaps TRBD1 as D (6 bases). V gave up 7 bases and J gave up 3 bases, with 10 bases separating them. Germline CDR1 and CDR2: SNHLY and FYNNEI. The CDR3 sequence is 12 residues long. This CDR3 reads CASMGTSYEQYF. The CDR3 DNA reads as TGTGCCAGCATGGGGACAAGCTACGAGCAGTACTTC.

The chain recombines TRBV18 with TRBJ1-4, with D unclear. V was trimmed by 6 bases and J by 4 bases, leaving 9 bases between them. Germline V gene sequence: CDR1 KGHSH, CDR2 LQKENI. The length of the CDR3 is 13 residues. CDR3 coding DNA: TGTGCCAGCTCCCCGGGTAATAATGAAAAACTGTTTTTT. The encoded protein is CASSPGNNEKLFF.

The V gene is TRBV2, the J gene TRBJ2-6; 9 bases align to TRBD1. CDR1 and CDR2 (germline): SNHLY, FYNNEI. This CDR3 comprises 18 residues. Trimming cost V 7 bases and J 0 bases; bases outside gene matches: 10. The DNA of the CDR3 is TGTGCCAGCATCCTAACCCGGGACAGGGTCTCTGGGGCCAACGTCCTGACTTTC. Its protein is CASILTRDRVSGANVLTF.